This T cell receptor (beta chain) was sequenced for a study of T cell responses to AZD1222 COVID-19 vaccine. In the study overall: Pooling of second doses given at about 4 or about 12 weeks was done. Findings and caveats of the study: With dominance at 160-218 and 743-854, vaccine-associated CD4 TCRs spanned spike. AZD1222 recipients seropositive at baseline numbered only five to seven. Reportedly, nearly half of unique spike TCRs recognized epitopes outside B.1.351/B.1.1.7 mutations.

Clones were sequenced by immunoSEQ multiplex PCR, and TCRdb holds only the in-frame ones, with some missing. The data contain more than 70,000 clones, around 90% of them seen just once; the ten biggest clones take up roughly 1.6%. The trim removed 2 bases at V and 8 bases at J, leaving 1 base unmatched. Germline CDR1 reads SGHTA; CDR2 reads FQGTGA. The CDR3 length is 13 residues. As for this clone: As yet, its antigen is unknown.

The material was peripheral blood, obtained on day 0 of AZD1222 vaccination. The clonotype originates from an adult in good health. The chain links TRBV7-3 to TRBJ2-1; 9 bases agree with TRBD2. Here the CDR3 DNA reads TGTGCCAGCAGCTTAGGGACTAGCTATGAGCAGTTCTTC. It translates to CASSLGTSYEQFF.